This TCR beta chain was documented in a study of T-cell memory formation after mild COVID-19 (dated by TCRdb to the early 2020s). About the study as a whole: Most TCR sequence clusters were specific to one of the two donors. T-cell clones expanding and contracting after mild COVID-19 in a couple of donors were tracked by longitudinal TCRalpha and TCRbeta repertoire sequencing. Two young, previously healthy adult volunteers made up the cohort, one male and one female. On the study overall, not on this receptor specifically: Whether the second-wave clones peaking on day 37 were SARS-CoV-2 specific was not confirmed. Contracting CD4+ clones were located mainly in the CM and EM memory subsets, whereas CD8+ clones were found to be enriched in EMRA. Some responding clones were detected in pre-infection memory, which suggested that pre-existing cross-reactive memory T cells had joined the SARS-CoV-2 response. Only a couple of mild cases were covered by the study, and larger cohorts that include severe cases with pre-infection samples were considered necessary. Balanced CD4/CD8 phenotypes were observed for clones contracting from day 15 to 85, whereas a bias towards CD4+ was observed for a second wave of clones expanding from day 15 to 37.

This clonotype was counted ten times or more. Its antigen has not been determined. Per-nucleotide qualities are absent, and no much larger clonotype sits a single base away. PBMCs were isolated by Ficoll-Paque density gradient centrifugation. Trimming takes 0 bases from V and 7 bases from J, and the germline ends sit 12 bases apart. The CDR3 has 14 amino acids, counting the end cysteine and phenylalanine. Only the CDR3 DNA is retained, 42 bases long and in frame from the first base. CDR1 and CDR2 were assigned from the germline V gene as LGHNA and YSLEER. The listed sequencing device is Illumina NovaSeq 6000. Using 5'RACE with constant-segment primers, TCRalpha and TCRbeta cDNA libraries were constructed, with sample barcodes and unique molecular identifiers added in the process. Trizol reagent was used to extract RNA from every sample. Libraries were amplified in two PCR steps, with a second sample barcode and Illumina TruSeq adapters added in the second step. The libraries were sequenced on an Illumina NovaSeq using 2 x 150 bp paired-end reads. The study's own analysis went as follows. Demultiplexing of reads and collapsing into UMI-guided consensus sequences were performed with migec v1.2.7. Using mixcr v2.1.11, the UMI consensuses were aligned to TRA and TRB V and J templates and assembled into clonotypes. Clonotypes were classified as expanded or contracted when called significant by both edgeR and NoisET, with noise models trained on biological replicates. For edgeR calls, the cutoffs were a false discovery rate-adjusted p below 0.01 and a log2 fold-change threshold of 1. As an exploratory analysis of dynamics, PCA with hierarchical clustering was applied to max-normalized trajectories of the 1000 most abundant clonotypes. The CD4 or CD8 phenotype of responding clones was assigned using the separately sequenced CD4+ and CD8+ repertoires. TCRdb reanalyzed the raw reads on its own, using fastp at Q25 for trimming and MiXCR for clone calling, and kept in-frame beta chains. Each entry merges the rows of one CDR3 protein and shows their most common DNA and genes. What appears here as the V and J calls and clone size reflects TCRdb's work, not the paper's. The sample table shows roughly 280,000 distinct CDR3 sequences, and 15% to 20% are seen once. Of the sample, roughly 22% falls within the top ten clones.

Source material: PBMCs or a T cell subset sorted from them (not recorded which). The clonotype was recovered from a man aged 18 to 29 who had mild COVID-19 (a few samples of this study predate the infection). The sample titles of this study are shuffled in the database, so cell type and time point are left out; the donor was told from shared clones. Recombination connected TRBV4-3 to TRBJ1-2; the D gene is possibly TRBD1, with 5 bases matching. In nucleotides, the sequence is TGCGCCAGCAGCCAAGATACCGGGGCTGGTGGCTACACCTTC. Translated, this is CASSQDTGAGGYTF.